This record concerns one TCR beta chain sequence. The data are from a study of blood T cell repertoires in COVID-19. Looking at the study overall: The analysed material was cDNA or gDNA that came from T cells, B-cell-depleted T cells, or PBMCs.

After removal of 0 bases from V and 7 bases from J, the junction contained 6 bases not matched to a gene. Germline assignment: CDR1 SEHNR and CDR2 FQNEAQ (reference sequence). This CDR3 region has 15 residues. Libraries were prepared by immunoSEQ multiplex PCR; TCRdb keeps only in-frame clonotypes and omits some of them. The sample shows approximately 81,000 clones, 75% to 90% of them seen only once. The source of this sequence is a man aged 65 to 85 with active or convalescent COVID-19. Sequenced sample: peripheral blood. The J gene is TRBJ1-2, the V gene TRBV7-9; TRBD1 matches at 9 bases. Written as DNA, the CDR3 is TGTGCCAGCAGCTTAGCAAGACAGGGGGATTCTGGCTACACCTTC. This gives the protein CASSLARQGDSGYTF.